This is a list of T cell receptor beta chains from one sample in a study of cytomegalovirus exposure and HLA in healthy donors. Generated by immunoSEQ multiplex PCR, the TCRdb table keeps only in-frame clones and is missing some. Counted here are some 150,000 clones, roughly nine tenths occurring once; the ten biggest clones make up 9%. The sample taken for sequencing was PBMCs. All receptors come from a woman under 30 in good health and CMV-seropositive. Both conserved end residues are part of each CDR3.

v_gene	CDR3aa
TRBV7-3	CASSSQGTNTEAFF
TRBV30	CAMRAAGIYNEQFF
TRBV6-5	CASSPLTGPGSPLHF
TRBV18	CASSPTGLPNTEAFF
TRBV6-5	CASGQAGDRYEQYF
TRBV11-2	CASSPQGSGNTIYF
TRBV6-5	CASTLFGNEQFF
TRBV6-1	CASSESGGLVGYTF
TRBV2	CASSEGDRRQPQHF
TRBV28	CASSFRGPGFGELFF
TRBV11-3	CASKQLVRSVTIRAEYGYTF
TRBV11-2	CASSLSGGFGYGYTF
TRBV4-2	CASSQEGQGKTYGYTF
TRBV7-8	CASSLPTGGNSPLHF
TRBV6-5	CASSYAGENTEAFF
TRBV28	CASSRLAGIYEQYF
TRBV13	CASSSLNQPQHF
TRBV7-9	CASRGDSSTDTQYF
TRBV5-1	CASSLEGVGNTIYF
TRBV5-6	CASSLGSGQGPWSYEQYF
TRBV6-5	CASSRGRGRDTQYF
TRBV27	CASSLSGTGGWETQYF
TRBV7-2	CASSSQGTEAFF
TRBV27	CASSLTGYYEQYF
TRBV6-1	CASDRGNTGELFF
TRBV7-9	CASSDTNQETQYF
TRBV28	CASKGGAKMGYNSPLHF
TRBV28	CASSFAGGGTEAFF
TRBV19	CASSSGQINQPQHF
TRBV27	CASSPDGGLGEQYF
TRBV6-4	CASSPDPGGGTEAFF
TRBV30	CAFGRGAYTEAFF
TRBV2	CASSGGLDSYNEQFF
TRBV5-1	CASSFGTGSVEGYTF